This T cell receptor beta chain was sequenced for a study of shared clonotypes between healthy human individuals. Study results and limitations: Sharing across a handful of donors was seen in 4% to 6.5% of naive CD4 clonotypes.

The naive CD8 population came from CD45RO-negative cells selected for CCR7, without terminally differentiated effector memory CD45RA+ cells. The data were produced by immunoSEQ multiplex PCR, yet TCRdb's version contains in-frame clones alone and is incomplete. The table has 660,000 or so clones, 96% seen once; the top ten hold approximately 0.12%. Note on this clone: Its antigen is unknown.

The J segment lost 12 bases and the V segment lost 4 bases, leaving 10 bases of the junction unmatched. CDR3 length: 14 residues. Germline CDR1 reads SGHAT; CDR2 reads FQNNGV. This sequence originates from a woman in her twenties or thirties in good health. Sequencing was done on a sample of naive CD8+ T cells sorted from blood. The chain links TRBV11-2 to TRBJ2-1; 9 bases are a match to TRBD2. CDR3 sequence (DNA): TGTGCCAGCAGCTACCTTCGCGGGAGGGTTACGCAGTTCTTC. Its translation: CASSYLRGRVTQFF.